Sequencing of this T cell receptor beta chain was carried out in a study of T-cell memory formation after mild COVID-19. At least ten counts were recorded for this clonotype. Its antigen is currently unknown. Via MiXCR, TCRdb re-called the 5' RACE reads, giving one row per CDR3 protein. In the table there are 250,000 or so distinct CDR3 sequences, 18% of which are singletons. The CDR3 has 14 amino acids. V lost 3 bases and J 4 bases, leaving 15 bases between the germline ends. In germline, CDR1 is DFQATT, CDR2 SNEGSKA (reference sequence). Study-level points and caveats: The study found balanced CD4/CD8 in clones contracting day 15 to 85 and a CD4+ lean in later expanders.

The sequenced material came from PBMCs or a T cell subset sorted from them (not recorded which). V and J are TRBV20-1 and TRBJ1-2; maybe TRBD1 (5 bases). The clonotype originates from a young man who had mild COVID-19 (a few samples of this study predate the infection). Cell type and time point are not known. CDR3 amino acids: CSASWGLGSYGYTF. DNA of the CDR3: TGCAGTGCTAGTTGGGGACTCGGTAGCTATGGCTACACCTTC.